This T cell receptor beta chain was identified during a study of CD8 T cells in Susac syndrome. Random hexamers were used to reverse transcribe the RNA input (roughly 0.5 to 1 ug). An immunoSEQ multiplex PCR amplified TCR beta CDR3 over 54 Vbeta and 13 Jbeta. TCRdb redid the calling of the immunoSEQ multiplex PCR reads with MiXCR, one entry per CDR3 protein. The sample consists of around 200,000 distinct CDR3 sequences, 85% to 95% of them appearing once. Sequencing of TCR beta, carried out with a high-throughput approach, was applied to CD8+ and CD4+ T cells from the blood. Each multiple sclerosis control was a treatment-naive patient with relapsing-remitting disease that was either stable or active. TEMRA cells underwent FACS enrichment and CD8+ and CD4+ T cells underwent negative isolation. The germline V gene has CDR1 LGHDT and CDR2 YNNKEL (reference sequence). This CDR3 is 12 amino acids long. The junction had 4 bases not matched to a gene; V was cut back by 5 bases and J by 8 bases.

What was sequenced was CD4+ T cells from PBMCs. The TCR comes from a human donor with multiple sclerosis. The chain uses TRBV3-1 and TRBJ1-1; 8 bases map to TRBD1. The CDR3, as DNA: TGTGCCAGCAGCAAACGGGACAGGGAAGCTTTCTTT. Amino acid sequence: CASSKRDREAFF.